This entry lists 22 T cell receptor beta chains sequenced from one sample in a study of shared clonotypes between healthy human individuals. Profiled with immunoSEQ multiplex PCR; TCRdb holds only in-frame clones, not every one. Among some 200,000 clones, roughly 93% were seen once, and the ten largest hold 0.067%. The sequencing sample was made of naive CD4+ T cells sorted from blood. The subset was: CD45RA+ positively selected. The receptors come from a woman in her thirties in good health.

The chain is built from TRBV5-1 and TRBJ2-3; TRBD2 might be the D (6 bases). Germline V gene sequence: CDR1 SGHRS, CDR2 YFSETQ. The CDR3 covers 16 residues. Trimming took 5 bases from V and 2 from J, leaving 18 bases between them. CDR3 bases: TGCGCCAGCAGTCCGGATGGGACGGACTACACAGATACGCAGTATTTT. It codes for CASSPDGTDYTDTQYF.

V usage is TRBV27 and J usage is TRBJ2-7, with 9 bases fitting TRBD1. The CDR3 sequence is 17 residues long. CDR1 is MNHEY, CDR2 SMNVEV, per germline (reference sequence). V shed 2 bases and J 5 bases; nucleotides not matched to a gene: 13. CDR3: CASSLRVTGGSWDEQYF. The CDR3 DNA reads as TGTGCCAGCAGTTTAAGGGTGACAGGGGGTAGTTGGGACGAGCAGTACTTC.

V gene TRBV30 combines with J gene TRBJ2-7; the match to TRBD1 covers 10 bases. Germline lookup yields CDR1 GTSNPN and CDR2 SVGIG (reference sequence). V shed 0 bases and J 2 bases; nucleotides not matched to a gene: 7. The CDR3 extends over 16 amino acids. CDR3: CAWSVPWDRGTYEQYF. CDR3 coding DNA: TGTGCCTGGAGTGTACCTTGGGACAGGGGAACCTACGAGCAGTACTTC.

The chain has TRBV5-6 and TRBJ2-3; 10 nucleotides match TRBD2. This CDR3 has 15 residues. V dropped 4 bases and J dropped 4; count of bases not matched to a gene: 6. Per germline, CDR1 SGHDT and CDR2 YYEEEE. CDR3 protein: CASSGRTSGPDTQYF. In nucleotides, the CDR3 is TGTGCCAGCAGCGGACGGACTAGCGGCCCAGATACGCAGTATTTT.

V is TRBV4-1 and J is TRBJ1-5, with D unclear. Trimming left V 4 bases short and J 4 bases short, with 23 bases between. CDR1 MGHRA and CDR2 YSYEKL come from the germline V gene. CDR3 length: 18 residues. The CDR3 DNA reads TGCGCCAGCAGCCCCGCGCGGGTTGGTGTCCTAGGGAATCAGCCCCAGCATTTT. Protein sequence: CASSPARVGVLGNQPQHF.

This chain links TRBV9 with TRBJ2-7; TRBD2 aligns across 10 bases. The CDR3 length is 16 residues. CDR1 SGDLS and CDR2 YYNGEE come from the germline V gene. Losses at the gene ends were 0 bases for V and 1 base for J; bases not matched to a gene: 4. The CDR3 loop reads CASSVATSGVSYEQYF. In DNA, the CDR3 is TGTGCCAGCAGCGTAGCTACTAGCGGGGTATCCTACGAGCAGTACTTC.

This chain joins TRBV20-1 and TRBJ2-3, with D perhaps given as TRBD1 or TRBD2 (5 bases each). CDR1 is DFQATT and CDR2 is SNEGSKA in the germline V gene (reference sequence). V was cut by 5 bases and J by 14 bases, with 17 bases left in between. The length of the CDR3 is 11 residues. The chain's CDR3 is CSASRDRGSYF. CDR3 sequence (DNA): TGCAGTGCTTCCCGGGACCGCGGGTCGTATTTT.

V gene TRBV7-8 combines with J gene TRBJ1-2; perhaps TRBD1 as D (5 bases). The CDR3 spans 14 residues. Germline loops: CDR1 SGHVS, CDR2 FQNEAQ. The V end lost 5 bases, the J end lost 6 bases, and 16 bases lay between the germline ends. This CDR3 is CASSRDELFDGYTF. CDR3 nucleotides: TGTGCCAGCAGCCGGGACGAACTTTTCGATGGCTACACCTTC. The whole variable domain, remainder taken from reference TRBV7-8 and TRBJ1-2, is GAGVSQSPRYKVAKRGQDVALRCDPISGHVSLFWYQQALGQGPEFLTYFQNEAQLDKSGLPSDRFFAERPEGSVSTLKIQRTQQEDSAVYLCASSRDELFDGYTFGSGTRLTVV.

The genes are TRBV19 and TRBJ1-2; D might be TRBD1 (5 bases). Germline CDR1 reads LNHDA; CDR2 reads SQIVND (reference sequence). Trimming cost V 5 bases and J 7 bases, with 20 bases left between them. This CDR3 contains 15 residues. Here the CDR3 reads CASSPLGRRLVGYTF. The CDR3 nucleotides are TGTGCCAGTAGTCCGTTGGGACGGCGGCTGGTTGGCTACACCTTC.

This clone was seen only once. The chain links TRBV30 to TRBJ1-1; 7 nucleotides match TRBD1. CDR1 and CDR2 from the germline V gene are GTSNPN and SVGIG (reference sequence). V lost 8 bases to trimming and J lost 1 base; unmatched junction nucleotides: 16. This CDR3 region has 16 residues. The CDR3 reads CARSGQRGGKNTEAFF. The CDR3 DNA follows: TGTGCCAGATCGGGACAGCGGGGGGGAAAGAACACTGAAGCTTTCTTT.

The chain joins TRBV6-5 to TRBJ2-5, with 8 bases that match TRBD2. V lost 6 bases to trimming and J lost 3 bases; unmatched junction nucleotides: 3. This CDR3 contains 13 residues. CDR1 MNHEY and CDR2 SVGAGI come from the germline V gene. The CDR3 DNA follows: TGTGCCAGCAGGCTAGCGGGTAAAGAGACCCAGTACTTC. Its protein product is CASRLAGKETQYF.

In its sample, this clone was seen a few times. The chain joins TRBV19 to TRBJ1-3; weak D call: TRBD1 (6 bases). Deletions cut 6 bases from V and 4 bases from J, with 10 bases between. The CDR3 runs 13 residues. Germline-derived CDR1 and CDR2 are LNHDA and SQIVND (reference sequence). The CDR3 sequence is CASRGQIGNTIYF. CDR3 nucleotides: TGTGCCAGTAGAGGACAGATCGGAAACACCATATATTTT.

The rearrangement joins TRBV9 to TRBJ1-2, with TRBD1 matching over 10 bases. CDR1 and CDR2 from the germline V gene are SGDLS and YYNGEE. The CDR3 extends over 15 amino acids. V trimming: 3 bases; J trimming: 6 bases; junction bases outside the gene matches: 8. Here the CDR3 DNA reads TGTGCCAGCAGCGGAACCGGTGGGACAGGGGATGGCTACACCTTC. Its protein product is CASSGTGGTGDGYTF.

In DNA form, the CDR3 reads TGTGCCAGTAGTACCCAGGGGCTCGGCACCGGGGAGCTGTTTTTT. Translation: CASSTQGLGTGELFF. This rearrangement joins TRBV19 to TRBJ2-2; a weak D match, TRBD1 (6 bases). Deletions cut 4 bases from V and 4 bases from J, with 13 bases between. The CDR3 runs 15 residues. Germline loops: CDR1 LNHDA, CDR2 SQIVND (reference sequence).

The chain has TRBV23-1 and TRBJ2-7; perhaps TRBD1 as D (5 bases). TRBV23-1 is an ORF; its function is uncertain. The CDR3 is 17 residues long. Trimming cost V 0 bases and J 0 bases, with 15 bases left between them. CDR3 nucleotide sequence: TGCGCCAGCAGTCAATCGGGGCAGGCTAGGAGCTCCTACGAGCAGTACTTC. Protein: CASSQSGQARSSYEQYF.

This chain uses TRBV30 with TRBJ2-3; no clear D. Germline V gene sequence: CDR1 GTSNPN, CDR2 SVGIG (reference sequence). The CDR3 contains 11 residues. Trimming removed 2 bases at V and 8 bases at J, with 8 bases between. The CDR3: CAWSSEVTQYF. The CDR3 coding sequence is TGTGCCTGGAGTAGCGAGGTTACGCAGTATTTT.

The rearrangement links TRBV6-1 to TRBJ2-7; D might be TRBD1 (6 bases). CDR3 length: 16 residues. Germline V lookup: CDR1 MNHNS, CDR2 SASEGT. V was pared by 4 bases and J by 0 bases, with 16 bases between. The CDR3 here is CASSARTADLSYEQYF. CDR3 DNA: TGTGCCAGCAGTGCCAGGACAGCTGACCTCTCCTACGAGCAGTACTTC.

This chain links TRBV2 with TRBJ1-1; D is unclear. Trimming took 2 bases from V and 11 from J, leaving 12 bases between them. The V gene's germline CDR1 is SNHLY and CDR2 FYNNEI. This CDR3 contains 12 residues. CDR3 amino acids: CASSELAGLAFF. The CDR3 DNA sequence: TGTGCCAGCAGTGAACTCGCAGGCTTGGCTTTCTTT.

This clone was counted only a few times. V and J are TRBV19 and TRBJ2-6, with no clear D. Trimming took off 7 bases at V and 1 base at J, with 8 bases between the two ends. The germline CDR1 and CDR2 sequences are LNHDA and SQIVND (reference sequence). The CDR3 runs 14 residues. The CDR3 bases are TGTGCCAGTATAGGGAATTCTGGGGCCAACGTCCTGACTTTC. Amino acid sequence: CASIGNSGANVLTF.

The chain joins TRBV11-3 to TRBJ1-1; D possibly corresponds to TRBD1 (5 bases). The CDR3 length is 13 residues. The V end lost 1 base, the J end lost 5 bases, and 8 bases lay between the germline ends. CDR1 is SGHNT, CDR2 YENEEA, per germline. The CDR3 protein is CASSLGRDTEAFF. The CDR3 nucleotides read TGTGCCAGCAGCTTAGGCAGGGATACTGAAGCTTTCTTT.

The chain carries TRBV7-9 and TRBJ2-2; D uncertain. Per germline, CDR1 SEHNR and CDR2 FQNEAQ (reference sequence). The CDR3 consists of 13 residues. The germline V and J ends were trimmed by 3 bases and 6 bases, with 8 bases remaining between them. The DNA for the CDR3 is TGTGCCAGCAGCTTCAGGTCCCCCGGGGAGCTGTTTTTT. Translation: CASSFRSPGELFF.

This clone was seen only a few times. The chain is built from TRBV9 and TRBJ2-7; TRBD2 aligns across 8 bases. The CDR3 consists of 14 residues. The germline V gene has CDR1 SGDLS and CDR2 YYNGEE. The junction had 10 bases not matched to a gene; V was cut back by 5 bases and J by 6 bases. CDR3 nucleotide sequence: TGTGCCAGCAGTCGGGTAGCGGGAAAGGGCGAGCAGTACTTC. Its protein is CASSRVAGKGEQYF.